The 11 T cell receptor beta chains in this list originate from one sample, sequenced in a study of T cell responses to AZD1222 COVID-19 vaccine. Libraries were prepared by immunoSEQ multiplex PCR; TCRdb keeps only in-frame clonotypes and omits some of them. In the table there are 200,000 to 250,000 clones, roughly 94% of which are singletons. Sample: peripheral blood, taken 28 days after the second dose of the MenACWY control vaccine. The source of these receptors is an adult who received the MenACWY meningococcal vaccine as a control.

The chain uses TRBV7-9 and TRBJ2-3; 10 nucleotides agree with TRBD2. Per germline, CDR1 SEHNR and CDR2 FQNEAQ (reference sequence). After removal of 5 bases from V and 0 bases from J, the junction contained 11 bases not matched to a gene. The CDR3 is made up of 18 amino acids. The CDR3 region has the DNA TGTGCCAGCAGCCCCCGGCTAGCGGGAGACTCCAGCACAGATACGCAGTATTTT. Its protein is CASSPRLAGDSSTDTQYF.

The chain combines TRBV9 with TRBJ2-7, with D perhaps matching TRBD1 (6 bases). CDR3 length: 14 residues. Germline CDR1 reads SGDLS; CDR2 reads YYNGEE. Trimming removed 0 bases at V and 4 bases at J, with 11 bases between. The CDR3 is CASSVGQGLYEQYF. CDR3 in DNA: TGTGCCAGCAGCGTAGGGCAGGGGTTGTACGAGCAGTACTTC.

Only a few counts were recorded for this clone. This CDR3 reads CASSRDRANYNSPLHF. The CDR3 region has the DNA TGTGCCAGCAGCCGGGACAGGGCGAACTATAATTCACCCCTCCACTTT. The chain is built from TRBV27 and TRBJ1-6; 9 bases are a match to TRBD1. Trimming cost V 6 bases and J 3 bases; bases outside gene matches: 6. The CDR3 is made up of 16 amino acids. Germline loops: CDR1 MNHEY, CDR2 SMNVEV (reference sequence).

The CDR3 nucleotides read TGTGCCAGTAGCCGGGGAGGACTCACCTACGAGCAGTACTTC. Translation gives CASSRGGLTYEQYF. This chain joins TRBV19 and TRBJ2-7; tentative D call: TRBD2 (6 bases). Per the germline V gene, CDR1 is LNHDA and CDR2 is SQIVND (reference sequence). Trimming stripped 6 bases from V and 2 bases from J, with 14 bases between. There are 14 residues in the CDR3.

CDR3 in amino acids: CAWSAGPYYNEQFF. In nucleotides, the CDR3 is TGTGCCTGGAGTGCGGGACCCTACTACAATGAGCAGTTCTTC. V and J are TRBV30 and TRBJ2-1; D may be TRBD1 or TRBD2 (5 bases each). This CDR3 has 14 residues. Trimming shortened V by 1 base and J by 3 bases, and 10 bases separated the two germline ends. CDR1 and CDR2 from the germline V gene are GTSNPN and SVGIG (reference sequence).

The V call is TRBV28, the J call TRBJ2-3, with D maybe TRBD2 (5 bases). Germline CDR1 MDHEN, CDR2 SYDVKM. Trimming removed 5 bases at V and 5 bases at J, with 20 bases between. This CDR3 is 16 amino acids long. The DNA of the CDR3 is TGTGCCAGCAGTACAAGGCTTGGACCAGCGGTAGATACGCAGTATTTT. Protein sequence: CASSTRLGPAVDTQYF.

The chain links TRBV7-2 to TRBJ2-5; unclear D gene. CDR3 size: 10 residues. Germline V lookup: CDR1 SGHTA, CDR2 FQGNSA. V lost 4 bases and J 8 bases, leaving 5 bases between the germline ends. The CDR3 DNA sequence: TGTGCCAGCAGCTCAGGCACCCAGTACTTC. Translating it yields CASSSGTQYF.

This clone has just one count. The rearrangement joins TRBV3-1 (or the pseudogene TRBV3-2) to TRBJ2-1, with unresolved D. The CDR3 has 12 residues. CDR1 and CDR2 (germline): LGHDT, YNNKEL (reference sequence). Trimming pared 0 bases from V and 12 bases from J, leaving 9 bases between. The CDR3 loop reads CASSQESMAQFF. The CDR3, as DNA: TGTGCCAGCAGCCAAGAAAGTATGGCGCAGTTCTTC.

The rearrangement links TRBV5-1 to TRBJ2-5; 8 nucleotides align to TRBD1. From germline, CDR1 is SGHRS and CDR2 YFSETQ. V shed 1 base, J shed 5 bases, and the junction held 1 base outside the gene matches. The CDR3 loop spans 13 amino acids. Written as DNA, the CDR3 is TGCGCCAGCAGCTTGCAGGGGGCGGAGACCCAGTACTTC. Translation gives CASSLQGAETQYF.

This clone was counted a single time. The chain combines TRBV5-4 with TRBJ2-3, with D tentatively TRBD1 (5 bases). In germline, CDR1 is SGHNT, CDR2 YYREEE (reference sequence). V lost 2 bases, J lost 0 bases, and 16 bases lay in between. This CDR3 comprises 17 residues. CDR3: CASSFTPTAGSTDTQYF. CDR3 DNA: TGTGCCAGCAGCTTTACCCCTACGGCAGGGAGCACAGATACGCAGTATTTT.

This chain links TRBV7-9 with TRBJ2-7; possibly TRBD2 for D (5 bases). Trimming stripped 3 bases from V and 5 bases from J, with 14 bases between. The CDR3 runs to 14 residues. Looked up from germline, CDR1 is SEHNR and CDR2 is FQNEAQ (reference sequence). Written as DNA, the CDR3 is TGTGCCAGCAGCTTTTCCGAGGGTCGGCACGAGCAGTACTTC. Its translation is CASSFSEGRHEQYF. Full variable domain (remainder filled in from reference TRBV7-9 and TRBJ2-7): DTGVSQNPRHKITKRGQNVTFRCDPISEHNRLYWYRQTLGQGPEFLTYFQNEAQLEKSRLLSDRFSAERPKGSFSTLEIQRTEQGDSAMYLCASSFSEGRHEQYFGPGTRLTVT.